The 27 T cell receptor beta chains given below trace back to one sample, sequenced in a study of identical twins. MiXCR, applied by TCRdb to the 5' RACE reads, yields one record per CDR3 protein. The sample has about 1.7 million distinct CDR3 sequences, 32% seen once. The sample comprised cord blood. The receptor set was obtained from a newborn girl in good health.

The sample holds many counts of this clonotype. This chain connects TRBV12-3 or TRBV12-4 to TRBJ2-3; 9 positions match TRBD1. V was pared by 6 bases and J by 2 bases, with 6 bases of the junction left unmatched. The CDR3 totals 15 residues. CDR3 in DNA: TGTGCCAGCAGCCCCCGGGACAGGGACACAGATACGCAGTATTTT. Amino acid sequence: CASSPRDRDTDTQYF.

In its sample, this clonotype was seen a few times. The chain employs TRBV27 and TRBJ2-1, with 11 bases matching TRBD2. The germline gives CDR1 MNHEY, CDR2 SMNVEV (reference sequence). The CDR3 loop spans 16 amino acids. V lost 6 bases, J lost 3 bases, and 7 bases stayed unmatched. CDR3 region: CASRPLGTSGYNEQFF. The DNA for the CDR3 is TGTGCCAGCAGGCCACTGGGGACTAGCGGCTACAATGAGCAGTTCTTC.

CDR3 loop: CASRSETRVSDTQYF. CDR3 nucleotides: TGTGCCAGCAGATCCGAGACTAGAGTGTCAGATACGCAGTATTTT. The chain uses TRBV6-5 and TRBJ2-3; tentative D call: TRBD2 (6 bases). CDR3 length equals 15 residues. Germline V gene lookup returns CDR1 MNHEY and CDR2 SVGAGI. The V and J ends lost 6 bases and 4 bases respectively, with 17 bases between them.

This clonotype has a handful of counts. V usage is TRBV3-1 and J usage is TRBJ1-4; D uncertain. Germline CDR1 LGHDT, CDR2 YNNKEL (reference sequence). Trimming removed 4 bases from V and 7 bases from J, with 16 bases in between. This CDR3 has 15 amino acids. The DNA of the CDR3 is TGTGCCAGCAGCCCACGGACGGCCTTTGGTGAAAAACTGTTTTTT. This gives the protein CASSPRTAFGEKLFF.

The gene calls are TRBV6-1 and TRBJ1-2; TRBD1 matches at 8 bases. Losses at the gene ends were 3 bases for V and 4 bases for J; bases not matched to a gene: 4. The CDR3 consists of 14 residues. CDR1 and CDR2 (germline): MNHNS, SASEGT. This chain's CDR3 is CASSEAGGVYGYTF. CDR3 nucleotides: TGTGCCAGCAGTGAGGCAGGGGGCGTCTATGGCTACACCTTC.

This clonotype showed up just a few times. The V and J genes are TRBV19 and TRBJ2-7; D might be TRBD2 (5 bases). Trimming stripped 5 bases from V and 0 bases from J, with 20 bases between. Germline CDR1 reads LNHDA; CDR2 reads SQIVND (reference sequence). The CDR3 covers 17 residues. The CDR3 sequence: CASSSSWARALSYEQYF. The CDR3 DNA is TGTGCCAGTAGTTCTTCTTGGGCGAGGGCCCTCTCCTACGAGCAGTACTTC.

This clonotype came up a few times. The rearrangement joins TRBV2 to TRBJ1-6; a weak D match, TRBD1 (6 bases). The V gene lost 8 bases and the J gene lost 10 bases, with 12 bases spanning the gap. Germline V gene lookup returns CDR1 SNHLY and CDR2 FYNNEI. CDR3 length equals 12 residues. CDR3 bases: TGTGCCAGCTCTAACAGGGCCTCACCCCTCCACTTT. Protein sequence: CASSNRASPLHF.

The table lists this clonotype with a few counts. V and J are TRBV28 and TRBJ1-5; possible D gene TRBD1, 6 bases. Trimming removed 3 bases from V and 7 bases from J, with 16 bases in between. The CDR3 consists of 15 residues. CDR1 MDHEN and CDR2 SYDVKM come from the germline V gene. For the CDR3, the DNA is TGTGCCAGCAGTTTCGGCAGGGGTTCATGGCAGCCCCAGCATTTT. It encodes CASSFGRGSWQPQHF.

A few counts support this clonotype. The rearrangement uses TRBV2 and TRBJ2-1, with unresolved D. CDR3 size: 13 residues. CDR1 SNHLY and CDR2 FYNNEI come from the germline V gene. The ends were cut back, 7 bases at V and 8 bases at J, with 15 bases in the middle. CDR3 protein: CASNPRWMDEQFF. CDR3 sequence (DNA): TGTGCCAGCAACCCCCGTTGGATGGATGAGCAGTTCTTC.

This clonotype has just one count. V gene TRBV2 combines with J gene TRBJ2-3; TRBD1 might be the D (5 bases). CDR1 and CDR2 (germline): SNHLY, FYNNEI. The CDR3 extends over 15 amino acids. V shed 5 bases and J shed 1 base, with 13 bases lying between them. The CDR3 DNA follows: TGTGCCAGCAGTCCGACAGTCACGGGCACAGATACGCAGTATTTT. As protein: CASSPTVTGTDTQYF.

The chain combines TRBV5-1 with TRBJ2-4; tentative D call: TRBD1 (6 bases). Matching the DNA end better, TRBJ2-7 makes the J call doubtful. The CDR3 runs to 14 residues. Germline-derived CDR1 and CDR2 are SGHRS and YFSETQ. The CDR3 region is CASSLASGVVEQYF. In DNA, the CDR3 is TGCGCCAGCAGCCTGGCCTCAGGGGTTGTCGAGCAGTACTTC.

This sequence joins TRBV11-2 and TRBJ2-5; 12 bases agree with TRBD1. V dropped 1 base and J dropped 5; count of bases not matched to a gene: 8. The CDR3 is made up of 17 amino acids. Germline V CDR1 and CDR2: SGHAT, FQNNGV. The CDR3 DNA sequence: TGTGCCAGCAGCTTAGCTTCTGGGACAGGGGGCTTTGAGACCCAGTACTTC. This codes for CASSLASGTGGFETQYF.

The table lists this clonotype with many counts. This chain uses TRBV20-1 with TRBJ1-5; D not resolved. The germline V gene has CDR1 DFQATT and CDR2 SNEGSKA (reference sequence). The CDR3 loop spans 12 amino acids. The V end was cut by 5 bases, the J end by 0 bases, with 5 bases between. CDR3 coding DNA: TGCAGTGCTGGTTATAGCAATCAGCCCCAGCATTTT. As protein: CSAGYSNQPQHF.

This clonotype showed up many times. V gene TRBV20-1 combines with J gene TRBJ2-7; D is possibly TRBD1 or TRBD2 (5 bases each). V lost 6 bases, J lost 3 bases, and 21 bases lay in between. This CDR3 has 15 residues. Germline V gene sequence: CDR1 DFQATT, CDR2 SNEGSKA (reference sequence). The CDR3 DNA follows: TGCAGTGCATCCGGGACCCCAAAGGCCCGCTACGAGCAGTACTTC. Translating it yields CSASGTPKARYEQYF.

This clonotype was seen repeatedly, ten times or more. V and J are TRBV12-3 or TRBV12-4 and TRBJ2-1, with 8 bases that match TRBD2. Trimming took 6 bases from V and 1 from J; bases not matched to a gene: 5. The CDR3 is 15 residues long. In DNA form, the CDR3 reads TGTGCCAGCAGCCCGAGCGGGAGATCCTACAATGAGCAGTTCTTC. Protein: CASSPSGRSYNEQFF.

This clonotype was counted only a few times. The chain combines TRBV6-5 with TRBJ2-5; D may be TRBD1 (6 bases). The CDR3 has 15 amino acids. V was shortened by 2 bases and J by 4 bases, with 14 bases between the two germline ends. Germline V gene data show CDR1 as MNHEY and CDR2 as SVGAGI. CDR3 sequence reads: CASSYGRQARETQYF. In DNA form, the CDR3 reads TGTGCCAGCAGTTACGGCCGACAGGCTCGAGAGACCCAGTACTTC.

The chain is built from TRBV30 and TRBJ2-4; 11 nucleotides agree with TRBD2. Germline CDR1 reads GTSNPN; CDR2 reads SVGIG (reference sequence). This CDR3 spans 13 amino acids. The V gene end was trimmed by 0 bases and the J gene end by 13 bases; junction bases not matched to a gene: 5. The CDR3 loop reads CAWSVRTSGSQYF. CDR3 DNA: TGTGCCTGGAGTGTAAGGACTAGCGGGTCACAGTACTTC. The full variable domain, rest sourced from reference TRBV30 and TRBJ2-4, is SQTIHQWPATLVQPVGSPLSLECTVEGTSNPNLYWYRQAAGRGLQLLFYSVGIGQISSEVPQNLSASRPQDRQFILSSKKLLLSDSGFYLCAWSVRTSGSQYFGAGTRLSVL.

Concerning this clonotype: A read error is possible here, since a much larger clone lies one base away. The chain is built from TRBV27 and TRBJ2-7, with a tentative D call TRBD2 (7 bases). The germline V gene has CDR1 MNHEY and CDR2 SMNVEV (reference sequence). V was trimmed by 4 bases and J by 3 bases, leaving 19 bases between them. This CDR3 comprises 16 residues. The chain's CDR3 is CASSSSMGGLGYEQYF. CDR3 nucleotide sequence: TGTGCCAGCAGTTCATCGATGGGGGGGCTGGGCTACGAGCAGTACTTC.

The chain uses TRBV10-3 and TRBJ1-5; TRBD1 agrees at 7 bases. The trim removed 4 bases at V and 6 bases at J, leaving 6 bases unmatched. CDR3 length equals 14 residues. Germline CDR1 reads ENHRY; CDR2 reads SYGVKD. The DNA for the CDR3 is TGTGCCATCAGTGGCACAGGGGTGGGTCAGCCCCAGCATTTT. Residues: CAISGTGVGQPQHF.

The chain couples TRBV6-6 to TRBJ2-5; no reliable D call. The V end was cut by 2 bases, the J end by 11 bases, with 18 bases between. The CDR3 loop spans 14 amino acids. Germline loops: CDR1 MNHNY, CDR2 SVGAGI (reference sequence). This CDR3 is CASSYPTSEEKQYF. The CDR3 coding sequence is TGTGCCAGCAGTTACCCCACATCCGAGGAGAAACAGTACTTC.

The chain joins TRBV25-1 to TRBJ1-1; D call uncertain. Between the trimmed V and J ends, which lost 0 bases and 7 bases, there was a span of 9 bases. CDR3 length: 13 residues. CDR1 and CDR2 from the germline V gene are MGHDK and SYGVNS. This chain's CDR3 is CASSEYMDYEAFF. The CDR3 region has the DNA TGTGCCAGCAGTGAATATATGGACTATGAAGCTTTCTTT.

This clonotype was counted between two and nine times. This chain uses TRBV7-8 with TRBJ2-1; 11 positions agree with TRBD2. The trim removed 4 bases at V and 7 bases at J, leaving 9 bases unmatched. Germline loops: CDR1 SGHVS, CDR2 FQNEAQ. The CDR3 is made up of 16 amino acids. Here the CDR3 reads CASSSSTSGKGNEQFF. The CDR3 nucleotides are TGTGCCAGCAGCTCATCGACTAGCGGGAAAGGAAATGAGCAGTTCTTC.

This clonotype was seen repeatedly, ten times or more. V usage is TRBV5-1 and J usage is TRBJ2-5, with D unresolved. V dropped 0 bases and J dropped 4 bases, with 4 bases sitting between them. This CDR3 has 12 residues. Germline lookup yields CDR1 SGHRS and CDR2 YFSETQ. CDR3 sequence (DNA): TGCGCCAGCAGCTTGGCCGTAGAGACCCAGTACTTC. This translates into CASSLAVETQYF.

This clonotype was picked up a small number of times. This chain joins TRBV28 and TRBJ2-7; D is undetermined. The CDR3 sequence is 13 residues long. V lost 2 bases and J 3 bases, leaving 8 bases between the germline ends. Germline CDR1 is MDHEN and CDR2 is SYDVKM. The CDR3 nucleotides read TGTGCCAGCAGTTTAGAGTCTTTCTACGAGCAGTACTTC. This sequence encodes CASSLESFYEQYF.

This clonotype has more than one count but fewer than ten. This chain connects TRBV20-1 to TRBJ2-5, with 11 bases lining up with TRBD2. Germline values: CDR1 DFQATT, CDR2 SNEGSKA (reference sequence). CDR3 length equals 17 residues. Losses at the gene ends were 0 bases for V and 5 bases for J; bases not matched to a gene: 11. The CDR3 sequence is CSARDRLAGGVGETQYF. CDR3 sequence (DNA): TGCAGTGCTAGAGATAGGCTAGCGGGAGGCGTAGGGGAGACCCAGTACTTC.

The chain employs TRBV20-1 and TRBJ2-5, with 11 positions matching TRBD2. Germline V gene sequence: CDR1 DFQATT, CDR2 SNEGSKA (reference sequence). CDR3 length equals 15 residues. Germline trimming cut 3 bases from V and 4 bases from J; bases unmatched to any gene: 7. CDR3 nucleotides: TGCAGTGCTAGGCCCCTAGCGGGGGGTAGAGAGACCCAGTACTTC. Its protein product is CSARPLAGGRETQYF.

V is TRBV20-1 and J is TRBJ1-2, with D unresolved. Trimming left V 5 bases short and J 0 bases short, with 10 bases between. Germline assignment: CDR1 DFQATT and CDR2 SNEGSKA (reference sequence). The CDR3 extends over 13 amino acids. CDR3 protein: CSAGPTANYGYTF. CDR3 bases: TGCAGTGCTGGACCTACAGCTAACTATGGCTACACCTTC.